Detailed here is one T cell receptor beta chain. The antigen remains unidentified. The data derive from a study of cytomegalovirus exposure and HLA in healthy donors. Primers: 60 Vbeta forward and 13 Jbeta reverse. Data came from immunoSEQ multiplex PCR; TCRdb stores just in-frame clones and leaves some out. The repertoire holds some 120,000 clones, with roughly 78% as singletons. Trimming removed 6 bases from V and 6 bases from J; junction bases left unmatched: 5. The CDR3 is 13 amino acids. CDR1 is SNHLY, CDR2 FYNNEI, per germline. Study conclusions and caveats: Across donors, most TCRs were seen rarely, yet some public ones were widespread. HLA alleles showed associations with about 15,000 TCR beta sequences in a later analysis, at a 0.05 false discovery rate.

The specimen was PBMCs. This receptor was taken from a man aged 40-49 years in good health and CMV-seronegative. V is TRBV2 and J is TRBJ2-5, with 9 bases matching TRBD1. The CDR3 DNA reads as TGTGCCAGCAGCGACAGGGGGGATCAGACCCAGTACTTC. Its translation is CASSDRGDQTQYF.